The 19 T cell receptor beta chains given below trace back to one sample, sequenced in a study of Graves' ophthalmopathy and Graves' hyperthyroidism. RNA served as the template for amplifying TCR beta CDR3 regions. Amplification began with first-round RT-PCR using HTBI primers, then second-round multiplex PCR was performed. TCRdb ran MiXCR on the multiplex PCR reads and lists one entry per CDR3 protein. Seen here are tens of thousands of distinct CDR3 sequences, around 50% observed once, and the top ten hold 23%. What was sequenced was peripheral blood. The receptors were gathered from an adult man with Graves' ophthalmopathy.

This clonotype was counted a single time. V is TRBV10-1 and J is TRBJ2-1; 15 bases match TRBD2. CDR1 is WNHNN and CDR2 is SYGVQD in the germline V gene (reference sequence). The CDR3 spans 18 residues. J lost 3 bases, V lost 2 bases, and 5 bases had no gene match. The CDR3 DNA sequence: TGCGCCAGCAGTGAGAGTGGACTAGCGGGAGGGTTCTACAATGAGCAGTTCTTC. Translated: CASSESGLAGGFYNEQFF.

This clonotype was picked up many times. The rearrangement links TRBV2 to TRBJ2-4; 7 bases are shared with TRBD2. Germline V gives CDR1 SNHLY, CDR2 FYNNEI. The CDR3 contains 17 residues. The ends lost 5 bases at V and 0 bases at J; junction bases unmatched: 10. The CDR3 sequence is CASSSRRAGIAKNIQYF. CDR3 nucleotides: TGTGCCAGCAGTTCACGAAGAGCGGGGATAGCCAAAAACATTCAGTACTTC.

This clonotype is classed as medium-sized. V usage is TRBV20-1 and J usage is TRBJ2-7, with TRBD2 matching 8 bases. Per the germline V gene, CDR1 is DFQATT and CDR2 is SNEGSKA (reference sequence). The CDR3 is 13 residues long. V gave up 5 bases and J gave up 6 bases; unmatched junction bases: 9. CDR3 loop: CSADEREWGEQYF. The CDR3 region has the DNA TGCAGTGCTGACGAGCGGGAGTGGGGCGAGCAGTACTTC.

Turning to this clonotype: At one end, the junction sequence differs from germline, possibly due to a read error. The chain uses TRBV5-4 and TRBJ2-7; D is possibly TRBD1 (6 bases). Germline CDR1 is SGHNT and CDR2 is YYREEE (reference sequence). The CDR3 is 13 residues long. This CDR3 reads CASTLGAAYEQYF. The DNA for the CDR3 is TGTGCCAGCACCTTGGGGGCGGCATACGAGCAGTACTTC. Supplemented by reference TRBV5-4 and TRBJ2-7, the full variable domain reads ETGVTQSPTHLIKTRGQQVTLRCSSQSGHNTVSWYQQALGQGPQFIFQYYREEENGRGNFPPRFSGLQFPNYSSELNVNALELDDSALYLCASTLGAAYEQYFGPGTRLTVT.

This clonotype has at least ten counts. The chain links TRBV11-2 to TRBJ2-7; D remains ambiguous. This CDR3 is 15 amino acids long. The germline V gene has CDR1 SGHAT and CDR2 FQNNGV. Trimming cost V 5 bases and J 0 bases, with 14 bases left between them. CDR3: CASSPIWKGSYEQYF. CDR3 in DNA: TGTGCCAGCAGCCCAATATGGAAGGGCTCCTACGAGCAGTACTTC.

This chain joins TRBV7-3 and TRBJ2-7; 8 positions match TRBD1. The CDR3 loop spans 15 amino acids. Per germline, CDR1 SGHTA and CDR2 FQGTGA. Trimming cost V 5 bases and J 7 bases; bases outside gene matches: 13. The CDR3 DNA reads TGTGCCAGCAGCCACCCCGGACAGGGTTTGCAAGAGCAGTACTTC. The encoded protein is CASSHPGQGLQEQYF.

This clonotype was observed many times. A much larger clone lies a single base off, so this may be a read error. The V call is TRBV12-3 or TRBV12-4, the J call TRBJ2-1; D gene unclear. The CDR3 runs to 12 residues. Trimming cost V 6 bases and J 12 bases, with 15 bases left between them. CDR3 amino acids: CASSPAWDRQFF. CDR3 DNA: TGTGCCAGCAGCCCCGCCTGGGATAGGCAGTTCTTC.

This clonotype occurred many times. The V gene is TRBV7-9, the J gene TRBJ2-3; TRBD2 aligns across 15 bases. The germline CDR1 and CDR2 sequences are SEHNR and FQNEAQ (reference sequence). This CDR3 comprises 16 residues. The V gene end was trimmed by 5 bases and the J gene end by 4 bases; junction bases not matched to a gene: 4. CDR3 sequence reads: CASSARTSGGADTQYF. The CDR3 nucleotides are TGTGCCAGCAGCGCTCGGACTAGCGGGGGGGCAGATACGCAGTATTTT.

There are many counts of this clonotype. The chain links TRBV15 to TRBJ2-7, with a weak D call TRBD1 (7 bases). V dropped 5 bases and J dropped 3 bases, with 17 bases sitting between them. Germline CDR1 reads LNHNV; CDR2 reads YYDKDF (reference sequence). The CDR3 contains 15 residues. CDR3 residues: CATSPRGDSFYEQYF. CDR3 DNA sequence: TGTGCCACCAGCCCGAGGGGGGACAGCTTCTACGAGCAGTACTTC.

To note about this clonotype: Relative to the germline gene, one junction end is altered; a read error may explain this. This CDR3 is CARSPRSFGPYGQYF. The CDR3 DNA is TGTGCCAGGAGCCCACGGAGCTTCGGACCCTACGGGCAGTACTTC. V and J are TRBV7-9 and TRBJ2-7; D not resolved. The CDR3 has 15 residues. CDR1 is SEHNR and CDR2 is FQNEAQ in the germline V gene (reference sequence).

The CDR3 here is CASSWEQGARTEAFF. CDR3 coding DNA: TGTGCCAGCAGCTGGGAGCAGGGGGCGAGGACTGAAGCTTTCTTT. The V and J genes are TRBV4-2 and TRBJ1-1, with 8 bases aligning to TRBD1. V was pared by 5 bases and J by 5 bases, with 10 bases of the junction left unmatched. This CDR3 is 15 amino acids long. Germline V gene sequence: CDR1 LGHNA, CDR2 YNFKEQ.

Notes on this clonotype: This clone may be a read error of a much larger clone one base away. The genes are TRBV30 and TRBJ1-4; TRBD1 might be the D (5 bases). CDR3 length: 12 amino acids. The V and J ends lost 6 bases and 10 bases respectively, with 15 bases between them. Germline V gene data show CDR1 as GTSNPN and CDR2 as SVGIG (reference sequence). The CDR3 sequence is CACYRLDGKLFF. CDR3 bases: TGTGCCTGCTACAGGCTTGATGGAAAACTGTTTTTT.

This clonotype was detected many times. The chain couples TRBV15 to TRBJ2-6; 10 bases are a match to TRBD1. Per the germline V gene, CDR1 is LNHNV and CDR2 is YYDKDF (reference sequence). The length of the CDR3 is 19 residues. The ends lost 3 bases at V and 1 base at J; junction bases unmatched: 9. The DNA for the CDR3 is TGTGCCACCAGCAGTACCGGGACAGGGGCATTTTCTGGGGCCAACGTCCTGACTTTC. Translation: CATSSTGTGAFSGANVLTF.

V gene TRBV20-1 combines with J gene TRBJ1-6; D is possibly TRBD1 (5 bases). The CDR3 spans 13 residues. V dropped 3 bases and J dropped 5 bases, with 8 bases sitting between them. CDR1 and CDR2 (germline): DFQATT, SNEGSKA (reference sequence). The CDR3: CSASHRNNSPLHF. The CDR3 nucleotides are TGCAGTGCTAGCCACAGGAATAATTCACCCCTCCACTTT.

For this clonotype: The conserved final phenylalanine or tryptophan is absent from the CDR3, which likely points to a read error. The V call is TRBV7-6, the J call TRBJ2-2, with D uncertain. CDR1 is SGHVS and CDR2 is FNYEAQ in the germline V gene. This CDR3 region has 13 residues. CDR3 residues: CASSKLTAGELFS. The CDR3 nucleotides are TGTGCTAGCAGCAAGCTAACCGCCGGGGAGCTGTTTTCT.

This clonotype was seen a few times. The V and J genes are TRBV20-1 and TRBJ2-3, with a tentative D call TRBD1 (5 bases). Germline CDR1 is DFQATT and CDR2 is SNEGSKA (reference sequence). The CDR3 runs 15 residues. Trimming removed 0 bases at V and 1 base at J, with 11 bases between. The CDR3 nucleotides are TGCAGTGCTAGAGATCCCCAGGGCGGCACAGATACGCAGTATTTT. Its protein is CSARDPQGGTDTQYF.

The gene calls are TRBV24-1 and TRBJ2-7; 12 nucleotides match TRBD1. With 5 bases clipped from V and 7 bases from J, the junction kept 8 bases outside the gene matches. CDR3 size: 15 residues. In germline, CDR1 is KGHDR, CDR2 SFDVKD. CDR3 nucleotide sequence: TGTGCCACCAGTGCTTTCGGGACAGGGGGCTGGGAGCAGTACTTC. This encodes CATSAFGTGGWEQYF.

This chain uses TRBV24-1 with TRBJ1-1; no reliable D call. V was trimmed by 5 bases and J by 11 bases, leaving 17 bases between them. CDR1 KGHDR and CDR2 SFDVKD come from the germline V gene. CDR3 length: 13 amino acids. The CDR3 sequence is CATSARAGTDAFF. The CDR3 nucleotides are TGTGCCACCAGTGCGAGGGCTGGCACCGATGCTTTCTTT.

This chain connects TRBV29-1 to TRBJ2-3, with D perhaps matching TRBD1 (6 bases). The CDR3 covers 12 residues. Germline V gives CDR1 SQVTM, CDR2 ANQGSEA. Trimming took 4 bases from V and 6 from J, leaving 11 bases between them. The CDR3 protein is CSVGGRVDTQYF. The CDR3 bases are TGCAGCGTTGGGGGGCGTGTGGATACGCAGTATTTT.